These 13 T cell receptor beta chains originate from one sample sequenced in a study of identical twins. MiXCR, applied by TCRdb to the 5' RACE reads, yields one record per CDR3 protein. The table includes some 590,000 distinct CDR3 sequences, 9.5% to 10% detected once. The sample was also linked to a second study, of yellow fever vaccine responses in identical twins.

Sequencing was done on a sample of PBMCs. The receptors were gathered from a woman under 30 in good health.

Ten or more counts support this clonotype. J is TRBJ1-2 and V is TRBV29-1, with D unclear. The CDR3 covers 14 residues. CDR1 SQVTM and CDR2 ANQGSEA come from the germline V gene. Trimming cost V 5 bases and J 4 bases, with 17 bases left between them. The CDR3 DNA is TGCAGCGTTCGAACCGAATGGGCAGTCTATGGCTACACCTTC. Encoded protein: CSVRTEWAVYGYTF.

A few counts support this clonotype. The chain couples TRBV7-9 to TRBJ2-1; a weak D match, TRBD2 (6 bases). The V gene lost 4 bases and the J gene lost 7 bases, with 14 bases spanning the gap. Germline V CDR1 and CDR2: SEHNR, FQNEAQ (reference sequence). This CDR3 comprises 14 residues. Here the CDR3 DNA reads TGTGCCAGCAGCTCGTTCCGGGACTTGAATGAGCAGTTCTTC. It specifies CASSSFRDLNEQFF.

This clonotype was seen a few times. The CDR3 spells CSARDRAGGWETQYF. The CDR3 region has the DNA TGCAGTGCTAGAGATAGAGCGGGAGGTTGGGAGACCCAGTACTTC. V is TRBV20-1 and J is TRBJ2-5, with 9 bases lining up with TRBD2. The CDR3 length is 15 residues. The V gene's germline CDR1 is DFQATT and CDR2 SNEGSKA (reference sequence). J gave up 5 bases and V 0 bases, and 7 bases lay outside the gene matches.

This clonotype was seen a handful of times. The chain couples TRBV18 to TRBJ1-1; TRBD1 matches 8 bases. The CDR3 contains 15 residues. V trimming: 3 bases; J trimming: 6 bases; junction bases outside the gene matches: 9. Germline V gives CDR1 KGHSH, CDR2 LQKENI. CDR3 bases: TGTGCCAGCTCACCCAGGACAGGGTTTGAGGCTGAAGCTTTCTTT. It codes for CASSPRTGFEAEAFF.

This clonotype was counted only a few times. The chain employs TRBV6-2 or TRBV6-3 and TRBJ2-1; weak D call: TRBD1 (6 bases). Germline values: CDR1 MNHEY, CDR2 SVGEGT. CDR3 length: 15 amino acids. V was cut by 8 bases and J by 1 base, with 15 bases left in between. This CDR3 is CASCGGEVSYNEQFF. CDR3 nucleotides: TGTGCCAGCTGTGGGGGCGAAGTGTCCTACAATGAGCAGTTCTTC.

This clonotype was seen a handful of times. V is TRBV3-1 and J is TRBJ2-1; D is uncertain. V was pared by 1 base and J by 5 bases, with 18 bases between. This CDR3 has 17 amino acids. The germline V gene encodes CDR1 LGHDT and CDR2 YNNKEL (reference sequence). The CDR3 bases are TGTGCCAGCAGCCAAGGGTATGGCAGTATGATAGACAATGAGCAGTTCTTC. Encoded protein: CASSQGYGSMIDNEQFF.

This chain uses TRBV7-9 with TRBJ2-7; the D gene is possibly TRBD2 (6 bases). Trimming stripped 7 bases from V and 3 bases from J, with 16 bases between. The length of the CDR3 is 14 residues. Germline CDR1 SEHNR, CDR2 FQNEAQ (reference sequence). CDR3 residues: CASIGLSGDYEQYF. The CDR3 nucleotides read TGTGCCAGCATTGGGTTATCGGGAGACTACGAGCAGTACTTC.

The chain couples TRBV2 to TRBJ2-5; 10 nucleotides align to TRBD1. The length of the CDR3 is 18 residues. Germline assignment: CDR1 SNHLY and CDR2 FYNNEI. The V gene end was trimmed by 4 bases and the J gene end by 2 bases; junction bases not matched to a gene: 13. Here the CDR3 reads CASSVDRGRRSSQETQYF. Written as DNA, the CDR3 is TGTGCCAGCAGTGTTGACAGGGGGCGACGCTCATCTCAAGAGACCCAGTACTTC.

This clonotype showed up many times. This CDR3 is CSVRTGQGPYYGYTF. Written as DNA, the CDR3 is TGCAGCGTTAGAACCGGACAGGGGCCGTACTATGGCTACACCTTC. The chain is built from TRBV29-1 and TRBJ1-2; 9 bases line up with TRBD1. The CDR3 totals 15 residues. Looked up from germline, CDR1 is SQVTM and CDR2 is ANQGSEA. J gave up 3 bases and V 5 bases, and 10 bases lay outside the gene matches.

In its sample, this clonotype was seen a few times. The J gene is TRBJ2-2, the V gene TRBV6-1; 10 nucleotides match TRBD1. Germline loops: CDR1 MNHNS, CDR2 SASEGT. J lost 3 bases, V lost 5 bases, and 6 bases had no gene match. CDR3 length: 16 amino acids. CDR3 residues: CASSLGQGDDTGELFF. In nucleotides, the CDR3 is TGTGCCAGCAGTCTAGGACAGGGGGACGACACCGGGGAGCTGTTTTTT.

This clonotype was counted only a few times. The chain combines TRBV4-3 with TRBJ2-7; D may be TRBD2 (5 bases). The CDR3 is made up of 16 amino acids. Germline values: CDR1 LGHNA, CDR2 YSLEER. V lost 0 bases and J 3 bases, leaving 15 bases between the germline ends. The CDR3 coding sequence is TGCGCCAGCAGCCAAGACAGTTTCGGGGAGCACTACGAGCAGTACTTC. This translates into CASSQDSFGEHYEQYF.

This clonotype has ten or more counts. V usage is TRBV7-9 and J usage is TRBJ2-7, with TRBD1 as a possible D gene (6 bases). The CDR3 sequence is 16 residues long. From germline, CDR1 is SEHNR and CDR2 FQNEAQ (reference sequence). With 2 bases removed from V and 2 bases from J, the gap between germline ends came to 16 bases. CDR3 region: CASSLRSGELTYEQYF. In DNA, the CDR3 is TGTGCCAGCAGCTTAAGATCAGGGGAACTTACCTACGAGCAGTACTTC.

This chain joins TRBV11-2 and TRBJ2-6; 9 bases align to TRBD1. From germline, CDR1 is SGHAT and CDR2 FQNNGV. This CDR3 is 18 amino acids long. With V trimmed by 3 bases and J by 1 base, 7 bases remained unmatched. Written as DNA, the CDR3 is TGTGCCAGCAGCTTGAGGACAGGGGTTATGTCTGGGGCCAACGTCCTGACTTTC. Translated: CASSLRTGVMSGANVLTF.